The source of this TCR beta chain is a study of vaccination effects on CD4 cells after COVID-19 (dated by TCRdb to between 2021 and 2024). Describing the broader study: Each participant received two doses of an mRNA SARS-CoV-2 vaccine, either BNT162b2 or mRNA-1273. A total of 10 COVID-19 convalescent patients and a handful of SARS-CoV-2-naive healthy vaccine recipients were included in the full study. In both COVID-19 convalescent patients and infection-naive vaccine recipients, the study compared SARS-CoV-2 spike-specific CD4+ TCR repertoires from before mRNA vaccination with those from after it. The Oncomine TCR Beta short-read assay on an Illumina iSeq 100 was used to sequence cultures from other donors in the study.

In the ViraFEST assay, PBMC were stimulated with viral peptide pools, and antigen-specific CD4+ T cell clonotypes were then identified by expansion using TCR sequencing. After approximately eleven days of culture, CD4+ T cells were isolated with the EasySep CD4+ T cell isolation kit. Healthy vaccine recipients had no prior SARS-CoV-2 infection, confirmed by negative nucleocapsid antibodies before and after vaccination. Each well held around 2 million PBMC cultured in IMDM containing around 5% human AB serum, 8 to 10 IU/ml IL-2 and gentamicin, along with about 9.3 ug/ml peptides. Half of the culture medium was replaced with fresh IL-2-containing medium on days 3 and 7. Each peptide stimulation condition was cultured in triplicate wells unless otherwise noted. PBMC were separated from whole blood using Ficoll-Paque Plus gradient centrifugation and were then either cryopreserved at -140C or used fresh. The spike proteins of SARS-CoV-2 and of the common cold coronaviruses HCoV-NL63, HCoV-OC43 and HCoV-229E were spanned by overlapping peptide pools. The QIAamp micro DNA kit was used to extract genomic DNA from the cultured CD4+ T cells.

This clone was counted between two and nine times. Its target antigen remains unknown. Base qualities are not at hand, and no much larger clone is one base apart. Receptor amplification or capture employed the immunoSEQ multiplex PCR assay. DNA from the cultured and isolated CD4+ T cells underwent TCR beta CDR3 sequencing. The source study handled its data this way. The analysis removed non-productive TCR sequences, trimmed reads to the CDR3 region, and retained only CDR3s that were 7 or more amino acids long. The MANAFEST web app was used to pick out antigen-specific clonotypes by comparing their expansion in peptide wells with that in reference cultures. To count as positive, a clone had to show expansion at FDR<0.05 compared with the reference and with all other wells, an odds ratio above 5, and a frequency above 0.1% in two replicate wells. A clonotype was called cross-reactive if it was significantly expanded both in SARS-CoV-2 spike wells and in at least one common cold coronavirus spike condition. CDR3 similarity was assessed by Levenshtein distance with the stringdist R package, and unrooted trees were built with ape in R 3.6.1. The table was pulled from immuneACCESS by TCRdb, which kept in-frame rearrangements only. Such tables lose some clones; where checked, under half of the loss comes from unresolved V genes, and the rest has no known cause. V and J calls and clone size come straight from that table; D and trimming were deduced from the DNA. This sample comprises 70,000 or so clones, approximately 75% of them detected only once. The ten largest account for under 3% of the sample.

What the authors observed across the whole study: Limitations of the study were the small number of convalescent patients and the absence of early post-infection timepoints. At late post-vaccination timepoints, both infection-induced and vaccine-induced clones showed marked clonal contraction, consistent with waning T cell responses. In healthy vaccine recipients, vaccine-induced clones were almost all SARS-CoV-2 mono-reactive, with only 1 of 255 cross-reactive with common cold coronaviruses.

The sample here was CD4+ T cells from PBMCs cultured with HCoV-NL63 spike peptides, taken before COVID-19 vaccination. What the cell subset or site label conveys for this sample: HCoV-NL63 spike overlapping peptide pool stimulation. This TCR was recovered from a human donor who received a COVID-19 vaccine.

The CDR3 here reads CASSPPGNQPQHF. The nucleotide sequence reads TGTGCCAGTAGTCCCCCGGGCAATCAGCCCCAGCATTTT. This sequence uses TRBV19 and TRBJ1-5; no confident D gene assignment can be made. The CDR3 numbers 13 residues from cysteine through phenylalanine. The DNA shown is the 39-base CDR3, in frame from base 1. The CDR1 and CDR2 encoded by the germline V gene (reference sequence) are LNHDA and SQIVND. V is reduced by 5 bases and J by 2 bases, leaving a spacing of 7 bases between them.